This TCR beta chain was sequenced in a study of T cells in Graves' hyperthyroidism and ophthalmopathy. General study findings and limits: From stable hyperthyroidism, ophthalmopathy was separated by a 13 V-J model.

On this clonotype: The antigen is undetermined. The DNA is left out, because the CDR3 cannot be placed on it with certainty; the CDR3 is given as TCRdb lists it.

Per the germline V gene, CDR1 is LNHNV and CDR2 is YYDKDF (reference sequence). The CDR3 is 15 amino acids long, termini counted. Amplified regions were TCR beta CDR3 sequences from RNA transcripts. Initially, a first-round RT-PCR of the TCR CDR3 employed the HTBI primer set. MiXCR, applied by TCRdb to the multiplex PCR reads, yields one record per CDR3 protein. The repertoire includes nearly 750,000 distinct CDR3 sequences, around a third of them detected once, and around 30% sits in the top ten. The chain employs TRBV15 and TRBJ1-2; the table's D call TRBD1 went unverified against the DNA. Sequenced sample: blood. The receptor comes from a woman between 35 and 50 years old with Graves' hyperthyroidism. CDR3 sequence reads: CATSVGTGANYGYAF.